This T cell receptor (beta chain) was documented in a study of cytomegalovirus exposure and HLA in healthy donors. Study-wide points: Available immune exposure information was restricted to CMV serostatus only. The study labeled 170 or so TCR beta chains cytomegalovirus-associated.

PCR primers comprised 60 Vbeta and 13 Jbeta primers. Assay: immunoSEQ multiplex PCR; the TCRdb copy retains only in-frame clones and omits some. This repertoire shows under 40,000 clones, more than 90% found once; its top ten account for 2% to 3%. Regarding this clone: Its antigen is unknown.

The sequencing input was PBMCs. This TCR derives from a woman aged 18-35 years in good health and CMV-seronegative.

CDR3 nucleotides: TGTGCCAGCAGTGGAGGAGGAGACACAGATACGCAGTATTTT. Its translation is CASSGGGDTDTQYF. The chain is built from TRBV6-1 and TRBJ2-3, with D possibly TRBD2 on 5 matching bases. CDR1 MNHNS and CDR2 SASEGT come from the germline V gene. V was cut by 4 bases and J by 2 bases, with 10 bases left in between. This CDR3 has 14 residues.